Listed below are T cell receptor beta chains from one sample, sequenced in a study of graft-versus-host responses after intestinal transplantation. Repertoires were generated with immunoSEQ multiplex PCR, while TCRdb's copy carries only in-frame clones and drops some. The sample consists of 90,000 to 150,000 clones, just under 95% of them appearing once. No antigen has been assigned to these receptors. Sequenced here: unstimulated CD4+ T cells sorted from spleen or lymph node cells, sampled before intestinal transplant. The receptors were sampled from a human donor who received an intestinal transplant. Both conserved end residues are part of each CDR3. D genes are given only for firm matches. The listing skips clone size in some rows; elsewhere it reads once, few, many or a size class.

>TRBV6-6|TRBJ1-1|NA|NA
TGTGCCAGCAGTTACTCGGGGGGAGGGGGCACTGAAGCTTTCTTT
CASSYSGGGGTEAFF
>TRBV7-8|TRBJ1-1|TRBD1|NA
TGTGCCAGCAGCTTGTTACAGGGGACTGAAGCTTTCTTT
CASSLLQGTEAFF
>TRBV10-3|TRBJ1-1|NA|NA
TGTGCCATCATGGGGTCCACTGAAGCTTTCTTT
CAIMGSTEAFF
>TRBV19|TRBJ1-1|NA|NA
TGTGCCAGTAGTGTCCGAATGAACACTGAAGCTTTCTTT
CASSVRMNTEAFF
>TRBV11-2|TRBJ2-7|NA|NA
TGTGCCAGCAGCTTAGGGCGAGGGCTAGGGTCCTACGAGCAGTACTTC
CASSLGRGLGSYEQYF
>TRBV4-1|TRBJ2-5|NA|NA
TGCGCCAGCAGCCAAGATTTCGGGAGACCGGCAGGGCTGGAGACCCAGTACTTC
CASSQDFGRPAGLETQYF
>TRBV10-1|TRBJ2-3|TRBD2|NA
TGCGCCAGCAGTGAGTCGGCGGGAGTGGCAGATACGCAGTATTTT
CASSESAGVADTQYF
>TRBV2|TRBJ2-1|TRBD2|once
TGTGCCAGCCGCCCTAGCGGGAGACTCGGTGAGCAGTTCTTC
CASRPSGRLGEQFF
>TRBV19|TRBJ2-6|NA|NA
TGTGCCAGTAGTGGGGCGGGAACCGGGGCCAACGTCCTGACTTTC
CASSGAGTGANVLTF
>TRBV4-1|TRBJ2-7|NA|NA
TGCGCCAGCAGCCACGAGCCTCTCATCTACGAGCAGTACTTC
CASSHEPLIYEQYF
>TRBV11-2|TRBJ2-5|NA|NA
TGTGCCAGCAGCTTAGCCCTGGGGCCCGAGACCCAGTACTTC
CASSLALGPETQYF
>TRBV11-2|TRBJ2-3|NA|NA
TGTGCCAGCAGCTTAAGGTTGATAGGCGCAGATACGCAGTATTTT
CASSLRLIGADTQYF
>TRBV9|TRBJ2-3|NA|once
TGTGCCAGCAGCGTAGATCGGGGCACAGATACGCAGTATTTT
CASSVDRGTDTQYF
>TRBV5-4|TRBJ2-3|NA|NA
TGTGCCAGCAGCTTGACAGGAACAGATACGCAGTATTTT
CASSLTGTDTQYF
>TRBV19|TRBJ2-7|NA|NA
TGTGCCAGCAACTACGAGCAGTACTTC
CASNYEQYF
>TRBV28|TRBJ1-2|NA|NA
TGTGCCAGCAGCCTCTCTAGACATTATGGCTACACCTTC
CASSLSRHYGYTF
>TRBV7-3|TRBJ2-1|NA|NA
TGTGCCAGCAGCCCTCTGCCCAGCGGCAATGAGCAGTTCTTC
CASSPLPSGNEQFF
>TRBV28|TRBJ2-1|TRBD2|NA
TGTGCCAGCAGTCCGCCGCTAGCGGAGTACAATGAGCAGTTCTTC
CASSPPLAEYNEQFF
>TRBV4-2|TRBJ2-3|TRBD2|NA
TGTGCCAGCAGCCAGGGTTCATTGGGGGGGAGCACAGATACGCAGTATTTT
CASSQGSLGGSTDTQYF
>TRBV9|TRBJ2-3|NA|NA
TGTGCCAGCAGCATCCTCCCGGGGCCCAGCACAGATACGCAGTATTTT
CASSILPGPSTDTQYF
>TRBV6-6|TRBJ1-2|TRBD1|once
TGTGCCAGCCGCGACAGGGACTATGGCTACACCTTC
CASRDRDYGYTF
>TRBV27|TRBJ2-7|TRBD2|NA
TGTGCCAGCAGTAGGACTAGCGGGCCCTACGAGCAGTACTTC
CASSRTSGPYEQYF
>TRBV5-1|TRBJ2-7|TRBD2|NA
TGCGCCAGCAGCTTGGGGACTAGCGGCGGATACGAGCAGTACTTC
CASSLGTSGGYEQYF
>TRBV28|TRBJ2-7|TRBD1|NA
TGTGCCAGCAGTTCCCCGGACAGGTTCTACGAGCAGTACTTC
CASSSPDRFYEQYF
>TRBV5-5|TRBJ2-7|TRBD2|NA
TGTGCCAGCAGTTTGACCGGGACTAGCGGTGAGCAGTACTTC
CASSLTGTSGEQYF
>TRBV30|TRBJ1-2|NA|NA
TGTGCCTGGAGTGGACAGCAATCTAACTATGGCTACACCTTC
CAWSGQQSNYGYTF
>TRBV7-3|TRBJ2-2|TRBD1|NA
TGTGCCAGCAGCGGACAGGGGACCGGGGAGCTGTTTTTT
CASSGQGTGELFF
>TRBV30|TRBJ2-7|TRBD2|once
TGTGCCTGGAGTGTAGGGCTAGCGGGAGGATCCTACGAGCAGTACTTC
CAWSVGLAGGSYEQYF
>TRBV2|TRBJ1-1|NA|NA
TGTGCCAGCAGCACACAGGGCGGCGACACTGAAGCTTTCTTT
CASSTQGGDTEAFF
>TRBV7-8|TRBJ2-2|TRBD1|NA
TGTGCCAGCAGCCCACAGGGGACCGGGGAGCTGTTTTTT
CASSPQGTGELFF
>TRBV21-1|TRBJ2-7|NA|NA
TGTGCCAGCATTTCAGTCGGGGGAACGACCTACGAGCAGTACTTC
CASISVGGTTYEQYF
>TRBV18|TRBJ1-2|NA|NA
TGTGCCAGCTCCCTGGGCGCGAACTATGGCTACACCTTC
CASSLGANYGYTF
>TRBV7-9|TRBJ1-1|NA|NA
TGTGCCAGCAGCTTAGAATTACGGAACACTGAAGCTTTCTTT
CASSLELRNTEAFF
>TRBV7-8|TRBJ2-7|TRBD2|NA
TGTGCCAGCAGAGCGGGAGGTGCCTACGAGCAGTACTTC
CASRAGGAYEQYF
>TRBV27|TRBJ1-2|NA|NA
TGTGCCAGCAGTTTGGAAGGGGTCGGCTACACCTTC
CASSLEGVGYTF
>TRBV30|TRBJ1-5|NA|NA
TGTGCCTGGAGTGTAACTAGCAATCAGCCCCAGCATTTT
CAWSVTSNQPQHF
>TRBV7-3|TRBJ2-1|TRBD2|NA
TGTGCCAGCAGCTTAACAGTGACTAGCGGGAGACTGGGTGAGCAGTTCTTC
CASSLTVTSGRLGEQFF
>TRBV5-1|TRBJ2-3|NA|NA
TGCGCCAGCAGCTTGGCGGGGTTTATAGATACGCAGTATTTT
CASSLAGFIDTQYF
>TRBV7-8|TRBJ1-3|NA|NA
TGTGCCAGCAGCTCAATTTTCGGGGGCAAAGCTGGAAACACCATATATTTT
CASSSIFGGKAGNTIYF
>TRBV9|TRBJ2-5|NA|NA
TGTGCCAGCAGCGTAGACGGCGGGCTAGGAGAGACCCAGTACTTC
CASSVDGGLGETQYF
>TRBV20-1|TRBJ1-2|NA|NA
TGCAGTGGGCTCTCCGGCTTTGGCTACACCTTC
CSGLSGFGYTF